This T cell receptor (beta chain) is from a study of early T cells in non-severe SARS-CoV-2 infection. In the study overall: Chains stayed unpaired after sequencing of bulk RNA from unsorted whole blood. Regarding the study as a whole: The study's VDJdb matching favored anti-spike CD8 responses and missed private and CD4 specificities.

Each single cDNA molecule received a unique molecular identifier. TCRdb fed the 5' RACE reads into MiXCR, producing one record per CDR3 protein. Here the sample spans tens of thousands of distinct CDR3 sequences, 5% to 6.5% being singletons. Trimming removed 4 bases from V and 3 bases from J; junction bases left unmatched: 7. CDR1 GTSNPN and CDR2 SVGIG come from the germline V gene (reference sequence). The CDR3 is made up of 15 amino acids. This clonotype has a count of ten or more. The antigen remains undetermined. The sequence was collected from an adult who was a healthcare worker with PCR-confirmed SARS-CoV-2 infection or an uninfected control (not recorded which). The chain employs TRBV30 and TRBJ2-2; TRBD1 agrees at 8 bases. Sequencing used whole blood. DNA for the CDR3: TGTGCCTGGAACCTCCCGGACAGGGACACCGGGGAGCTGTTTTTT. Its translation is CAWNLPDRDTGELFF.